This TCR beta chain derives from a study of blood T cell repertoires in COVID-19. In the study overall: PBMCs, B-cell-depleted T cells, or T cells provided the cDNA or gDNA that made up the material.

This clone has only a few counts. The Seattle site enrolled patients during active infection and followed them longitudinally. Data came from immunoSEQ multiplex PCR; TCRdb stores just in-frame clones and leaves some out. This table holds around 150,000 clones, around 84% found once. The CDR3 totals 18 residues. Germline trimming cut 0 bases from V and 5 bases from J; bases unmatched to any gene: 14. CDR1 SGDLS and CDR2 YYNGEE come from the germline V gene. V usage is TRBV9 and J usage is TRBJ1-3; 7 positions match TRBD1. This TCR came from a woman aged 60-75 years with COVID-19, enrolled during active disease. Sequenced sample: peripheral blood. CDR3 bases: TGTGCCAGCAGCGTAGCCCAGGGGGGAGCGGACACTCGAAACACCATATATTTT. It translates to CASSVAQGGADTRNTIYF.